This T cell receptor beta chain was observed in a study of cytomegalovirus exposure and HLA in healthy donors. The CDR3 length is 15 residues. The junction had 6 bases not matched to a gene; V was cut back by 5 bases and J by 2 bases. Germline-derived CDR1 and CDR2 are SGHAT and FQNNGV. PCR was performed using 60 Vbeta and 13 Jbeta primers. Clones were sequenced by immunoSEQ multiplex PCR, and TCRdb holds only the in-frame ones, with some missing. The sample lists about 130,000 clones; 72% were seen once. V is TRBV11-2 and J is TRBJ2-7, with 10 bases aligning to TRBD2. The sample comprised PBMCs. The sequence came from a man aged 45 to 65 in good health and CMV-seropositive. CDR3 region: CASSERAGGPYEQYF. The CDR3 region has the DNA TGTGCCAGCAGCGAGCGAGCGGGGGGGCCCTACGAGCAGTACTTC.